These T cell receptor beta chains were read from a single sample in a study of patients and donors after allogeneic stem cell transplantation. TCRdb used MiXCR to reprocess the RT-PCR reads, holding one entry per CDR3 protein. The sample records roughly 41,000 distinct CDR3 sequences, about 30% being singletons. The sample comprised blood, either unsorted or a sorted T cell fraction (not recorded which). These receptors came from a human donor who was either an allogeneic HSCT recipient or a stem cell or donor lymphocyte infusion donor (not recorded which). It is not recorded whose cells these are; they may come from a transplant donor. CDR3s include the opening cysteine and the closing phenylalanine or tryptophan. D genes are given only for firm matches. Some rows have no size entry. The others give once, few or many, or a class for an expanded clone.

>16|.|TRBV25-1|.|TRBJ2-1
CASSDHTGPRYNEQFF
TGTGCCAGCAGTGACCACACCGGCCCCCGTTACAATGAGCAGTTCTTC
>14|.|TRBV7-3|.|TRBJ1-1
CASSSGDRTLEAFF
TGTGCCAGCAGCTCCGGCGACAGGACCCTTGAAGCTTTCTTT
>11|.|TRBV24-1|.|TRBJ2-3
CATSDFDTQYF
TGTGCCACCAGTGATTTTGATACGCAGTATTTT
>16|TRBD1|TRBV6-1|.|TRBJ1-4
CASSKGQVATNEKLFF
TGTGCCAGCAGTAAAGGACAGGTTGCAACTAATGAAAAACTGTTTTTT
>16|.|TRBV12-3/TRBV12-4|.|TRBJ2-5
CASSLALGSGQETQYF
TGTGCCAGCAGTTTAGCGCTCGGGAGTGGTCAAGAGACCCAGTACTTC
>12|.|TRBV10-3|.|TRBJ2-3
CAIRRTGDTQYF
TGTGCCATCAGGCGGACTGGAGATACGCAGTATTTT
>14|.|TRBV4-2|few|TRBJ1-4
CASSQDRERGKLFF
TGTGCCAGCAGCCAAGATCGGGAAAGGGGAAAACTGTTTTTT
>13|.|TRBV11-3|once|TRBJ2-7
CASSAGWSYEQYF
TGTGCCAGCAGTGCAGGGTGGTCCTACGAGCAGTACTTC
>13|.|TRBV18|.|TRBJ1-1
CASSKISGAEAFF
TGTGCCAGCTCAAAAATCTCAGGGGCGGAAGCTTTCTTT
>12|TRBD2|TRBV12-3/TRBV12-4|.|TRBJ2-4
CASSPAGRVTDF
TGTGCCAGCAGCCCCGCGGGGAGGGTGACGGACTTC
>16|.|TRBV7-9|.|TRBJ1-4
CASSSALREENEKLFF
TGTGCCAGCAGCTCAGCGCTCAGGGAGGAAAATGAAAAACTGTTTTTT
>14|TRBD2|TRBV6-5|.|TRBJ2-1
CASSLLAGNNEQFF
TGTGCCAGCAGCTTACTAGCGGGAAACAATGAGCAGTTCTTC
>18|TRBD1|TRBV28|few|TRBJ1-2
CASSFAGTGLGSNYGYTF
TGTGCCAGCAGTTTTGCCGGGACAGGACTAGGTTCTAACTATGGCTACACCTTC
>14|TRBD2|TRBV12-3/TRBV12-4|.|TRBJ2-2
CASSLLAGDRELFF
TGTGCCAGCAGCTTGCTAGCGGGAGACAGGGAGCTGTTTTTT
>14|.|TRBV27|few|TRBJ2-7
CASSLVGGYYEQYF
TGTGCCAGCAGTTTGGTGGGAGGTTACTACGAGCAGTACTTC
>19|TRBD2|TRBV6-5|.|TRBJ2-1
CASSRRGTSGLLAYNEQFF
TGTGCCAGCAGCCGTAGGGGGACTAGCGGGCTCCTGGCCTACAATGAGCAGTTCTTC
>16|.|TRBV7-8|.|TRBJ2-3
CASSLGPLRPTDTQYF
TGTGCCAGCAGCTTAGGTCCGCTGCGTCCCACAGATACGCAGTATTTT
>12|.|TRBV6-6|few|TRBJ1-4
CASSPENEKLFF
TGTGCCAGCAGTCCCGAGAATGAAAAACTGTTTTTT
>13|.|TRBV12-3/TRBV12-4|.|TRBJ2-4
CASSLGTWNIQYF
TGTGCCAGCAGTTTGGGGACATGGAACATTCAGTACTTC
>13|.|TRBV27|few|TRBJ1-5
CASSLSGIQPQHF
TGTGCCAGCAGTTTATCTGGGATTCAGCCCCAGCATTTT
>13|.|TRBV7-2|.|TRBJ1-4
CASSLAFVAKLFF
TGTGCCAGCAGCTTAGCGTTTGTTGCAAAACTGTTTTTT
>13|.|TRBV12-3/TRBV12-4|many|TRBJ1-5
CASTVAGNQPQHF
TGTGCCAGCACCGTGGCAGGGAATCAGCCCCAGCATTTT
>13|.|TRBV27|few|TRBJ2-2
CASKFIGTGELFF
TGTGCCAGCAAGTTTATAGGTACCGGGGAGCTGTTTTTT
>15|TRBD1|TRBV7-9|many|TRBJ1-5
CASSPDRGGHQPQHF
TGTGCCAGCAGCCCGGACAGGGGCGGCCATCAGCCCCAGCATTTT
>17|TRBD2|TRBV4-3|.|TRBJ2-5
CASSQDPAGGHLGTQYF
TGCGCCAGCAGCCAAGATCCAGCGGGAGGGCACTTAGGGACCCAGTACTTC
>14|.|TRBV5-1|.|TRBJ2-2
CASTYTGRTGELFF
TGCGCCAGCACCTATACAGGGCGTACCGGGGAGCTGTTTTTT
>14|.|TRBV28|few|TRBJ1-1
CASRAPPMNTEAFF
TGTGCCAGCAGGGCGCCACCAATGAACACTGAAGCTTTCTTT
>14|.|TRBV3-1|.|TRBJ2-3
CASSPIGGLYTQYF
TGTGCCAGCAGTCCTATAGGTGGCCTGTATACGCAGTATTTT
>11|.|TRBV4-1|many|TRBJ1-2
CASSQDYGYTF
TGCGCCAGCAGCCAAGACTATGGCTACACCTTC
>15|.|TRBV10-3|many|TRBJ1-5
CAISETTGGNQPQHF
TGTGCCATCAGTGAGACGACAGGAGGCAATCAGCCCCAGCATTTT
>15|TRBD2|TRBV7-8|.|TRBJ2-5
CASSLFPSGRETQYF
TGTGCCAGCAGCTTATTCCCTAGCGGGAGAGAGACCCAGTACTTC
>13|.|TRBV24-1|.|TRBJ2-3
CATSDSPWDTQYF
TGTGCCACCAGTGATTCTCCATGGGATACGCAGTATTTT
>16|TRBD1|TRBV28|.|TRBJ2-1
CASSTRTGGSYNEQFF
TGTGCCAGCAGTACCCGGACAGGGGGCTCCTACAATGAGCAGTTCTTC
>16|.|TRBV6-6|.|TRBJ2-2
CASSSLATGNTGELSF
TGTGCCAGCAGTTCCCTCGCTACAGGGAACACCGGGGAGCTGTCTTTT
>15|TRBD2|TRBV15|.|TRBJ2-1
CATSILAGVGVEQFF
TGTGCCACCAGCATCCTAGCGGGAGTGGGAGTTGAGCAGTTCTTC
>14|TRBD1|TRBV12-3/TRBV12-4|.|TRBJ1-1
CASSPDRETTEAFF
TGTGCCAGCAGTCCGGACAGGGAGACTACTGAAGCTTTCTTT
>13|.|TRBV27|.|TRBJ1-6
CASSVHNNSPLHF
TGTGCCAGCAGCGTCCACAATAATTCACCCCTCCACTTT
>17|TRBD2|TRBV20-1|.|TRBJ2-3
CSARNPSLAGTADTQYF
TGCAGTGCCAGAAACCCTTCCTTAGCGGGAACCGCAGATACGCAGTATTTT
>12|.|TRBV9|few|TRBJ2-1
CASSVSGFEQFF
TGTGCCAGCAGCGTATCCGGCTTTGAGCAGTTCTTC
>16|TRBD2|TRBV11-3|.|TRBJ2-1
CASSLDGRISYNEQFF
TGTGCCAGCAGCTTAGACGGGAGGATTTCCTACAATGAGCAGTTCTTC